The T cell receptor (beta chain) described here comes from a study of beta chain features in type 1 diabetes. All of the isolated RNA was reverse transcribed, so expressed TCRB transcripts were sequenced. Method: immunoSEQ multiplex PCR; TCRdb's copy keeps in-frame clones and lacks some. The sample holds roughly 350,000 clones, roughly 9.6% seen once. Sorted CD4+ subsets: naive, central memory, regulatory, stem cell-like memory (CD45RO/CCR7/CD25/CD127/CD95/CD27 panel). The CDR3 sequence is 15 residues long. The junction had 8 bases not matched to a gene; V was cut back by 5 bases and J by 3 bases. Germline V gene lookup returns CDR1 SGHTA and CDR2 FQGNSA. Study-level points and caveats: For patients, the naive, central memory and Treg TCRB repertoires appeared more alike than for healthy donors. In patients and controls equally, PCR might favor templates that are shorter. Type 1 diabetes patients showed fewer insertions and more deletions at VDJ junctions.

To note about this clone: Its antigen is as yet unknown.

This chain joins TRBV7-2 and TRBJ2-5, with TRBD1 matching 8 bases. The sequence was obtained from a woman in her 30s in good health. Sequencing was carried out using naive CD4+ T cells from blood. CDR3 sequence: CASSTRQGSKETQYF. In DNA form, the CDR3 reads TGTGCCAGCAGCACACGACAGGGGTCAAAAGAGACCCAGTACTTC.